The 11 T cell receptor beta chains in this list originate from one sample, sequenced in a study of blood T cell repertoires in COVID-19. Here immunoSEQ multiplex PCR was the method, and the copy in TCRdb shows in-frame clones only, minus some. Seen here are about 130,000 clones, over 85% observed once, and the top ten hold about 3.5%. The sequenced sample consisted of peripheral blood. These receptors all come from a man aged 50 to 60 with active COVID-19.

The V and J genes are TRBV3-1 (or the pseudogene TRBV3-2) and TRBJ2-1; 7 bases map to TRBD2. The J segment lost 0 bases and the V segment lost 0 bases, leaving 8 bases of the junction unmatched. Germline V gives CDR1 LGHDT, CDR2 YNNKEL (reference sequence). This CDR3 spans 18 amino acids. The CDR3 is CASSQDPSGFSSYNEQFF. CDR3 DNA: TGTGCCAGCAGCCAAGACCCTAGCGGCTTCAGCTCCTACAATGAGCAGTTCTTC.

This chain joins TRBV9 and TRBJ1-2; weak D call: TRBD1 (5 bases). V lost 6 bases and J lost 7, with 13 bases in between. This CDR3 region has 12 residues. From germline, CDR1 is SGDLS and CDR2 YYNGEE. CDR3 bases: TGTGCCAGCATGGGGGGGTTGAGTGGCTACACCTTC. Its translation: CASMGGLSGYTF.

This rearrangement joins TRBV10-2 to TRBJ2-1; 11 nucleotides agree with TRBD2. V dropped 2 bases and J dropped 7; count of bases not matched to a gene: 10. Per the germline V gene, CDR1 is WSHSY and CDR2 is SAAADI. The CDR3 spans 17 residues. In nucleotides, the CDR3 is TGCGCCAGCAGTGAGCTTGGTAGCGGGAGGGCCGAGAATGAGCAGTTCTTC. Protein: CASSELGSGRAENEQFF.

This chain joins TRBV19 and TRBJ2-4; 8 bases map to TRBD2. Germline CDR1 and CDR2: LNHDA and SQIVND (reference sequence). The J segment lost 0 bases and the V segment lost 6 bases, leaving 10 bases of the junction unmatched. The CDR3 is 17 amino acids. The CDR3 nucleotides read TGTGCCAGTAGGGGTAGCGGGGTCCGTCTAGCCAAAAACATTCAGTACTTC. Protein: CASRGSGVRLAKNIQYF.

This rearrangement joins TRBV14 to TRBJ2-5, with D uncertain. V lost 3 bases to trimming and J lost 3 bases, with 8 bases between them. This CDR3 region has 13 residues. Germline V CDR1 and CDR2: SGHDN, FVKESK. Here the CDR3 reads CASSQLAEETQYF. The CDR3 DNA follows: TGTGCCAGCAGCCAGCTTGCGGAAGAGACCCAGTACTTC.

This clone showed up just once. The chain employs TRBV6-6 and TRBJ2-7, with 7 bases aligning to TRBD2. The CDR3 contains 14 residues. Germline loops: CDR1 MNHNY, CDR2 SVGAGI (reference sequence). The trim removed 4 bases at V and 2 bases at J, leaving 5 bases unmatched. The CDR3, as DNA: TGTGCCAGCAGTTCTGGGGGGGGAGCCTACGAGCAGTACTTC. It yields the protein CASSSGGGAYEQYF.

This chain connects TRBV4-1 to TRBJ2-1; D uncertain. Germline-derived CDR1 and CDR2 are MGHRA and YSYEKL. V was trimmed by 1 base and J by 6 bases, leaving 7 bases between them. The CDR3 has 13 amino acids. This CDR3 is CASSQGLSNEQFF. CDR3 sequence (DNA): TGCGCCAGCAGCCAAGGGCTCAGCAATGAGCAGTTCTTC.

This clone was seen only once. This chain links TRBV6-5 with TRBJ1-5, with 9 bases aligning to TRBD1. Germline CDR1 and CDR2: MNHEY and SVGAGI. Trimming took 5 bases from V and 5 from J; bases not matched to a gene: 4. The CDR3 is made up of 14 amino acids. CDR3 coding DNA: TGTGCCAGCAGTCGAACAGGGGGCGATCAGCCCCAGCATTTT. This sequence encodes CASSRTGGDQPQHF.

This chain connects TRBV6-1 to TRBJ2-1, with D possibly matching TRBD1 (5 bases). The CDR3 loop spans 15 amino acids. V lost 0 bases and J 5 bases, leaving 11 bases between the germline ends. The germline gives CDR1 MNHNS, CDR2 SASEGT. CDR3 protein: CASSEAGPGHNEQFF. The CDR3, as DNA: TGTGCCAGCAGTGAAGCGGGGCCAGGACACAATGAGCAGTTCTTC.

The V and J genes are TRBV5-1 and TRBJ2-4; 10 positions match TRBD1. Germline assignment: CDR1 SGHRS and CDR2 YFSETQ. V lost 4 bases to trimming and J lost 2 bases; unmatched junction nucleotides: 3. This CDR3 has 15 amino acids. The CDR3 DNA follows: TGCGCCAGCAGCCTGGACAGGGGGTCCAAAAACATTCAGTACTTC. Amino acids: CASSLDRGSKNIQYF.

CDR3 in DNA: TGTGCCATCAGTGATGACAGGGGGACGACTGAAGCTTTCTTT. Translating gives CAISDDRGTTEAFF. The chain recombines TRBV10-3 with TRBJ1-1; TRBD1 matches at 9 bases. The CDR3 contains 14 residues. Germline V gene data show CDR1 as ENHRY and CDR2 as SYGVKD. V lost 3 bases, J lost 5 bases, and 4 bases stayed unmatched.